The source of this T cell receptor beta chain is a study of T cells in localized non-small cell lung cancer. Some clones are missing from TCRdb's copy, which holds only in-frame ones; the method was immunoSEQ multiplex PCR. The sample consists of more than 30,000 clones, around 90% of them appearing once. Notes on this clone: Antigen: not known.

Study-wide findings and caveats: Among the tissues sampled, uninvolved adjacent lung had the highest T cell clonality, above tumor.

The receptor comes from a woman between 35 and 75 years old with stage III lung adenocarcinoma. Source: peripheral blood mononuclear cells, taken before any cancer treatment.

The CDR3 region has the DNA TGTGCCAGCAGCCCGGGGACGGGCCGCTATGGCTACACCTTC. This translates into CASSPGTGRYGYTF. V usage is TRBV7-3 and J usage is TRBJ1-2, with D possibly matching TRBD1 (5 bases). V dropped 5 bases and J dropped 4 bases, with 14 bases sitting between them. Germline CDR1 is SGHTA and CDR2 is FQGTGA. This CDR3 is built from 14 residues.